This TCR beta chain originates from a study of T cell repertoires in cytomegalovirus infection (dated by TCRdb to the late 2010s). Study-wide context: Donor HLA type was relevant to the analysis, because carriage of CMV infection together with the matching HLA type was indicated by public TCR beta signatures. Results and caveats for the whole study, not just this receptor: The ex vivo response was dominated by HLA-C-restricted CMV-specific TCR beta clonotypes, which also provided the single most frequent clonotype in two of eight donors. Carriers of CMV infection plus the relevant HLA type were discriminated by the cumulative frequency of public TCR beta family members in the study cohort and in an independent approximately 360-donor cohort.

V loses 5 bases at its end and J loses 0 bases; junction bases beyond the gene matches: 6. From the cysteine up to the phenylalanine, the CDR3 has a length of 16 residues. The only DNA kept is the CDR3, 48 bases in frame from the first base. Sequences SEHNR (CDR1) and FQNEAQ (CDR2) are obtained from the germline V gene (reference sequence). A word on this clonotype: Its antigen is currently not known. No clone much larger than this one lies a single base away; base qualities are absent.

Sequencing instrument: Illumina HiSeq 1500. Using fastp trimming at Q25 and MiXCR clonotype assembly, TCRdb reanalyzed the public sequencing data and kept in-frame beta chains. Rows are unified per CDR3 protein, each entry keeping the most common DNA and genes. The sample profile shows 630,000 or so distinct CDR3 sequences; 20% to 25% of them were found once. Less than 9.5% of the sample is held by the ten biggest clonotypes. The sample was CD8+ T cells from PBMCs. This clonotype was sampled from a human donor in good health (CMV status not recorded). Some clones in this sample may be carry-over from other donors' samples. The rearranged segments are TRBV7-9 and TRBJ2-2, with TRBD1 identical over 7 junction bases. The CDR3 amino acid sequence is: CASSPKGAPNTGELFF. In nucleotide form, the sequence is TGTGCCAGCAGCCCTAAGGGGGCGCCGAACACCGGGGAGCTGTTTTTT.